These 6 T cell receptor beta chains share one sample of origin, sequenced in a study of OX40 agonist ivuxolimab in advanced cancers. TCRdb's table, derived via immunoSEQ multiplex PCR, lists solely in-frame clones and lacks some. This sample carries under 80,000 clones, 85% of them seen once, and the ten largest clones take roughly 2.1%. Source: CD4+ or CD8+ T cells sorted from blood, taken in a trial of the OX40 agonist ivuxolimab. The receptors derive from an adult with an advanced solid tumor such as melanoma, head and neck, liver or kidney cancer.

V gene TRBV28 combines with J gene TRBJ2-7; D might be TRBD1 (6 bases). CDR3 length: 14 residues. Germline CDR1 is MDHEN and CDR2 is SYDVKM. V gave up 8 bases and J gave up 0 bases, with 14 bases separating them. Written as DNA, the CDR3 is TGTGCCAGCCACTCGACAGGTAGCTCCTACGAGCAGTACTTC. Protein product: CASHSTGSSYEQYF.

This clone came up a few times. The V gene is TRBV5-5, the J gene TRBJ2-7; D is uncertain. The CDR3 runs 15 residues. CDR1 SGHKS and CDR2 YYEKEE come from the germline V gene (reference sequence). V was shortened by 4 bases and J by 1 base, with 15 bases between the two germline ends. The CDR3 loop is CASSRQMGPSYEQYF. The CDR3 nucleotides read TGTGCCAGCAGCCGCCAGATGGGTCCTTCCTACGAGCAGTACTTC. Complete variable domain (other parts from reference TRBV5-5 and TRBJ2-7): DAGVTQSPTHLIKTRGQQVTLRCSPISGHKSVSWYQQVLGQGPQFIFQYYEKEERGRGNFPDRFSARQFPNYSSELNVNALLLGDSALYLCASSRQMGPSYEQYFGPGTRLTVT.

The J gene is TRBJ1-1, the V gene TRBV28; D is ambiguous. V dropped 2 bases and J dropped 0 bases, with 7 bases sitting between them. Germline loops: CDR1 MDHEN, CDR2 SYDVKM. The CDR3 extends over 14 amino acids. The CDR3 here is CASSLGSLNTEAFF. In nucleotides, the CDR3 is TGTGCCAGCAGTTTAGGCAGCTTGAACACTGAAGCTTTCTTT.

V gene TRBV27 combines with J gene TRBJ1-6; D is uncertain. In germline, CDR1 is MNHEY, CDR2 SMNVEV (reference sequence). V lost 8 bases and J lost 14, with 22 bases in between. The CDR3 totals 14 residues. The CDR3 DNA reads as TGTGCCAGCCTTTCCTCCCCGGGGATTGGATCCCTCCACTTT. Translating it yields CASLSSPGIGSLHF.

The chain carries TRBV7-9 and TRBJ2-1, with TRBD1 matching 8 bases. The CDR3 has 15 amino acids. Looked up from germline, CDR1 is SEHNR and CDR2 is FQNEAQ (reference sequence). J gave up 2 bases and V 5 bases, and 5 bases lay outside the gene matches. CDR3 nucleotides: TGTGCCAGCAGCCGGACAGGGAGCGCCTACAATGAGCAGTTCTTC. Residues: CASSRTGSAYNEQFF.

This chain links TRBV5-1 with TRBJ1-1; 12 bases map to TRBD1. CDR3 length: 16 amino acids. The J segment lost 5 bases and the V segment lost 4 bases, leaving 9 bases of the junction unmatched. Germline values: CDR1 SGHRS, CDR2 YFSETQ. The CDR3 nucleotides read TGCGCCAGCAGCACGGGACAGGGGGCCCTGGGGACTGAAGCTTTCTTT. It specifies CASSTGQGALGTEAFF.